The rows below give T cell receptor beta chains drawn from one sample of a study of shared clonotypes between healthy human individuals. This table comes from immunoSEQ multiplex PCR, and its TCRdb copy is limited to in-frame clones, with some not included. The profile shows 850,000 to 1,100,000 clones, about 80% of them singletons. Sequenced sample: memory CD4+ T cells from PBMCs. The receptors were sampled from a man aged 18 to 35 in good health. Some clones in this sample may be carry-over from other donors' samples. The CDR3 runs from the conserved cysteine through the conserved F or W. The D gene is left open where the match is weak. Size is omitted from some rows. Given values are once, few, many or a class for expanded clones.

clone_size | j_call | v_call | d_call | cdr3_aa | cdr3_nt
. | TRBJ1-1 | TRBV30 | . | CAWSMVTEAFF | TGTGCCTGGAGTATGGTGACTGAAGCTTTCTTT
. | TRBJ1-1 | TRBV28 | . | CASSPRNTEAFF | TGTGCCAGCAGTCCCCGGAACACTGAAGCTTTCTTT
. | TRBJ2-7 | TRBV5-1 | TRBD1 | CASSWDSSPYEQCF | TGCGCCAGCAGTTGGGACAGTTCGCCTTACGAGCAGTGCTTC
few | TRBJ2-3 | TRBV19 | TRBD1 | CASTRNRGNTDTQYF | TGTGCCAGTACGAGGAACAGGGGTAACACAGATACGCAGTATTTT
. | TRBJ1-5 | TRBV6-1 | TRBD1 | CASRNGQARNQPQHF | TGTGCCAGCAGGAACGGACAGGCCCGCAATCAGCCCCAGCATTTT
. | TRBJ2-1 | TRBV2 | TRBD2 | CASRMTSGMHNEQFF | TGTGCCAGCAGGATGACTAGCGGGATGCACAATGAGCAGTTCTTC
once | TRBJ2-3 | TRBV5-6 | TRBD2 | CASSSATLAGVLADTQYF | TGTGCCAGCAGCTCCGCCACTCTAGCGGGAGTTCTGGCAGATACGCAGTATTTT
few | TRBJ2-7 | TRBV19 | TRBD2 | CASSVSGTSVHF | TGTGCCAGTAGTGTCTCCGGGACTAGCGTACACTTC
. | TRBJ2-3 | TRBV6-1 | . | CATRPHRARTDTQYF | TGTGCCACTCGACCCCACAGGGCGAGAACAGATACGCAGTATTTT
. | TRBJ2-4 | TRBV18 | . | CASSPVHGQEGYF | TGTGCCAGCTCACCCGTTCACGGACAGGAGGGATACTTC
. | TRBJ1-3 | TRBV30 | . | CAWSGQLYSGNTIYF | TGTGCCTGGAGTGGACAGCTATACTCTGGAAACACCATATATTTT
once | TRBJ2-1 | TRBV7-2 | TRBD1 | CASSWGQGGSYNEQFF | TGTGCCAGCAGCTGGGGACAGGGGGGCTCCTACAATGAGCAGTTCTTC
. | TRBJ1-1 | TRBV27 | . | CASSGAGSGNTEAFF | TGTGCCAGCAGTGGGGCGGGTAGCGGGAACACTGAAGCTTTCTTT
. | TRBJ2-2 | TRBV28 | TRBD2 | CASKPGLADTGELFF | TGTGCCAGCAAACCTGGACTAGCGGACACCGGGGAGCTGTTTTTT
. | TRBJ2-3 | TRBV5-1 | . | CASSPRANTDTQYF | TGCGCCAGCAGCCCCCGGGCTAACACAGATACGCAGTATTTT
. | TRBJ1-4 | TRBV2 | . | CASSGTDLNEKLFF | TGTGCCAGCAGCGGGACTGACCTCAATGAAAAACTGTTTTTT
. | TRBJ2-7 | TRBV5-1 | TRBD1 | CASRWTGTGIGEQYF | TGCGCCAGCAGATGGACCGGGACAGGGATCGGCGAGCAGTACTTC
. | TRBJ2-7 | TRBV11-2 | TRBD1 | CASRRTGYEQYF | TGTGCCAGCAGACGGACAGGGTACGAGCAGTACTTC
once | TRBJ2-3 | TRBV6-6 | . | CASSLVVATDTQYF | TGTGCCAGCAGCCTCGTAGTAGCGACAGATACGCAGTATTTT
. | TRBJ2-6 | TRBV5-4 | TRBD1 | CAISGQGAGANVLTF | TGTGCCATATCCGGACAGGGCGCTGGGGCCAACGTCCTGACTTTC
. | TRBJ1-1 | TRBV19 | . | CASSPPQTAEAFF | TGTGCCAGTAGTCCTCCACAGACAGCTGAAGCTTTCTTT
. | TRBJ1-1 | TRBV5-1 | . | CASSAGGVTTEAFF | TGCGCCAGCAGTGCCGGGGGGGTGACCACTGAAGCTTTCTTT
. | TRBJ2-5 | TRBV28 | . | CASTSEETQYF | TGTGCCAGCACTTCAGAAGAGACCCAGTACTTC
. | TRBJ1-5 | TRBV30 | . | CAWSRSAFNQPQHF | TGTGCCTGGAGTCGGAGCGCTTTCAATCAGCCCCAGCATTTT
. | TRBJ2-5 | TRBV7-9 | . | CASSPGARETQYF | TGTGCCAGCAGCCCAGGGGCTAGGGAGACCCAGTACTTC
. | TRBJ2-7 | TRBV7-2 | TRBD2 | CASSLLSGVYEQYF | TGTGCCAGCAGCTTATTGAGCGGGGTCTACGAGCAGTACTTC
. | TRBJ1-5 | TRBV4-1 | . | CASSQDHDSNQPQHF | TGCGCCAGCAGCCAAGATCACGATAGCAATCAGCCCCAGCATTTT
. | TRBJ2-6 | TRBV11-2 | . | CASSLIRSTGANVLTF | TGTGCCAGCAGCTTAATTAGGAGTACTGGGGCCAACGTCCTGACTTTC
. | TRBJ1-5 | TRBV12-1 | . | CASSPLTGGTDNQPQHF | TGTGCCAGCAGCCCCCTGACAGGGGGTACAGATAATCAGCCCCAGCATTTT
. | TRBJ2-5 | TRBV2 | . | CASSEERETQYF | TGTGCCAGCAGTGAAGAAAGAGAGACCCAGTACTTC
. | TRBJ2-4 | TRBV5-4 | . | CASSSTEIGDIQYF | TGTGCCAGCAGCTCGACAGAGATAGGAGACATTCAGTACTTC
. | TRBJ2-7 | TRBV28 | . | CASTPPAQQYF | TGTGCCAGCACCCCTCCGGCGCAGCAGTACTTC
. | TRBJ1-2 | TRBV28 | . | CASSVQLLFGYTF | TGTGCCAGCAGCGTACAGCTACTATTTGGCTACACCTTC